This T cell receptor beta chain originates from a study of blood T cell repertoires in COVID-19. On the study more broadly: The samples span acute and convalescent COVID-19 from the United States, Italy and Spain. PBMCs, B-cell-depleted T cells, or T cells were the source of the cDNA or gDNA that made up the material.

V was pared by 5 bases and J by 5 bases, with 16 bases between. This CDR3 has 15 amino acids. Germline values: CDR1 MNHEY, CDR2 SVGAGI. Authors' methods: Reference gene primer amplification gave nucleated cell count estimates. Assay used: immunoSEQ multiplex PCR; TCRdb lists only in-frame clones, some missing. The V and J calls and clone size come from that table; D and trimming were worked out from the DNA. Of about 140,000 clones listed, about 70% are singletons. The sequencing sample was made of peripheral blood. The chain couples TRBV6-5 to TRBJ1-5, with unresolved D. The sequence derives from an elderly man with acute or convalescent COVID-19. Written as DNA, the CDR3 is TGTGCCAGCAGTCCCACGGATGACTATCATCAGCCCCAGCATTTT. Translated, it gives CASSPTDDYHQPQHF.